The 27 T cell receptor beta chains presented below share a single source sample, sequenced in a study of CD8 T cells in Susac syndrome (dated by TCRdb to the late 2010s). The method behind the library was the immunoSEQ multiplex PCR assay. RNA was extracted using the RNeasy kit, and about 0.45 to 1 microgram was reverse transcribed with random hexamers. TCRdb's own reprocessing of the public reads used fastp at Q25 and MiXCR and kept productive beta chains. Entries that share a CDR3 protein sequence are merged under the most common genes and DNA. Present in this sample are roughly 200,000 distinct CDR3 sequences, around 95% of which were seen just once. Together, the top ten hold approximately 0.1% of the sample. The sample taken for sequencing was CD4+ T cells from PBMCs. The source is a human donor in good health.

This chain joins TRBV12-3 or TRBV12-4 and TRBJ2-2, with D maybe TRBD1 (6 bases). The CDR3 is made up of 15 amino acids. Trimming took off 8 bases at V and 5 bases at J, with 18 bases between the two ends. CDR3 protein: CASFHAGTLTGELFF. The CDR3 region has the DNA TGTGCCAGCTTCCATGCCGGGACATTAACCGGGGAGCTGTTTTTT.

The chain carries TRBV7-2 and TRBJ1-1, with 8 bases aligning to TRBD1. V lost 6 bases, J lost 4 bases, and 7 bases stayed unmatched. In germline, CDR1 is SGHTA, CDR2 FQGNSA. The CDR3 extends over 14 amino acids. CDR3 bases: TGTGCCAGCAGAGACGGACAGGGCTCCACTGAAGCTTTCTTT. Translation gives CASRDGQGSTEAFF.

The chain recombines TRBV9 with TRBJ1-6, with D maybe TRBD1 (5 bases). Germline V CDR1 and CDR2: SGDLS, YYNGEE. Trimming left V 4 bases short and J 7 bases short, with 12 bases between. The CDR3 covers 14 residues. CDR3 DNA: TGTGCCAGCAGCATCGGGACCATAAATTCACCCCTCCACTTT. Amino acids: CASSIGTINSPLHF.

The J gene is TRBJ1-1, the V gene TRBV12-3 or TRBV12-4; D not certain. V was cut by 0 bases and J by 11 bases, with 13 bases left in between. The CDR3 contains 13 residues. CDR3 residues: CASSLATPPGAFF. The CDR3 region has the DNA TGTGCCAGCAGTTTAGCGACACCTCCGGGGGCTTTCTTT.

The J gene is TRBJ1-2, the V gene TRBV11-2, with D unclear. Germline CDR1 and CDR2: SGHAT and FQNNGV. V gave up 5 bases and J gave up 3 bases, with 13 bases separating them. The length of the CDR3 is 14 residues. CDR3: CASSTPPAYYGYTF. CDR3 in DNA: TGTGCCAGCAGCACCCCGCCAGCGTACTATGGCTACACCTTC.

The chain joins TRBV3-1 to TRBJ2-7, with 9 bases matching TRBD1. Trimming removed 4 bases from V and 6 bases from J; junction bases left unmatched: 4. The CDR3 covers 13 residues. Germline V gene sequence: CDR1 LGHDT, CDR2 YNNKEL (reference sequence). The CDR3 reads CASSLPTGGEQYF. The DNA for the CDR3 is TGTGCCAGCAGCCTCCCGACAGGGGGCGAGCAGTACTTC.

V is TRBV27 and J is TRBJ1-1; D is uncertain. The germline V and J ends were trimmed by 7 bases and 5 bases, with 8 bases remaining between them. Germline loops: CDR1 MNHEY, CDR2 SMNVEV (reference sequence). The CDR3 is 11 amino acids. CDR3 protein: CASTSRTEAFF. CDR3 coding DNA: TGTGCCAGCACCTCGCGGACTGAAGCTTTCTTT.

The chain carries TRBV25-1 and TRBJ2-7; D may be TRBD2 (5 bases). CDR3 length: 14 residues. Germline CDR1 MGHDK, CDR2 SYGVNS. V was pared by 0 bases and J by 0 bases, with 6 bases between. CDR3 residues: CASSEYSDSYEQYF. The CDR3 region has the DNA TGTGCCAGCAGTGAATATAGCGACTCCTACGAGCAGTACTTC.

The chain uses TRBV27 and TRBJ2-7, with a tentative D call TRBD1 (6 bases). Per germline, CDR1 MNHEY and CDR2 SMNVEV (reference sequence). The CDR3 extends over 16 amino acids. Trimming removed 5 bases at V and 0 bases at J, with 17 bases between. The CDR3 protein is CASSVEQGVPSYEQYF. The CDR3 bases are TGTGCCAGCAGTGTCGAACAGGGAGTGCCCTCCTACGAGCAGTACTTC.

This sequence joins TRBV15 and TRBJ2-5; D may be TRBD1 or TRBD2 (6 bases each). The germline gives CDR1 LNHNV, CDR2 YYDKDF (reference sequence). Trimming took 5 bases from V and 5 from J, leaving 9 bases between them. CDR3 length: 12 amino acids. CDR3: CATSEGGETQYF. In DNA form, the CDR3 reads TGTGCCACCAGCGAAGGGGGGGAGACCCAGTACTTC.

The rearrangement links TRBV24-1 to TRBJ2-5; 8 bases line up with TRBD2. Trimming took 5 bases from V and 1 from J; bases not matched to a gene: 2. CDR1 and CDR2 (germline): KGHDR, SFDVKD. The CDR3 has 14 residues. For the CDR3, the DNA is TGTGCCACCAGTGTAGCGGGGATCCAAGAGACCCAGTACTTC. Encoded protein: CATSVAGIQETQYF.

The count of this clonotype is one. V usage is TRBV29-1 and J usage is TRBJ2-1; D may be TRBD2 (6 bases). V was clipped by 6 bases and J by 9 bases, with 15 bases between them. The germline V gene encodes CDR1 SQVTM and CDR2 ANQGSEA. The CDR3 extends over 12 amino acids. The CDR3 DNA follows: TGCAGCGTCCCGACTAGAGTGGTTGAGCAGTTCTTC. Protein sequence: CSVPTRVVEQFF.

The V call is TRBV20-1, the J call TRBJ1-2, with TRBD1 as a possible D gene (5 bases). The V and J ends lost 5 bases and 2 bases respectively, with 6 bases between them. CDR3 size: 11 residues. CDR1 is DFQATT and CDR2 is SNEGSKA in the germline V gene (reference sequence). The CDR3 DNA follows: TGCAGTGCTTCAGGGAACTATGGCTACACCTTC. It translates to CSASGNYGYTF.

The CDR3 sequence is CASSEPGGGGANVLTF. Here the CDR3 DNA reads TGTGCCAGCAGTGAGCCAGGGGGCGGTGGGGCCAACGTCCTGACTTTC. V and J are TRBV2 and TRBJ2-6, with 8 bases aligning to TRBD1. V lost 3 bases to trimming and J lost 3 bases; unmatched junction nucleotides: 4. CDR1 is SNHLY and CDR2 is FYNNEI in the germline V gene. CDR3 length: 16 residues.

The chain combines TRBV5-1 with TRBJ2-5, with D perhaps assigned TRBD1 or TRBD2 (6 bases each). V lost 4 bases to trimming and J lost 5 bases, with 12 bases between them. Germline V lookup: CDR1 SGHRS, CDR2 YFSETQ. CDR3 length equals 13 residues. The chain's CDR3 is CASSPGARETQYF. The CDR3 nucleotides are TGCGCCAGCAGCCCGGGGGCTCGGGAGACCCAGTACTTC.

Only one count was recorded for this clonotype. The chain uses TRBV4-3 and TRBJ2-5; D uncertain. Trimming took off 0 bases at V and 9 bases at J, with 8 bases between the two ends. From germline, CDR1 is LGHNA and CDR2 YSLEER. This CDR3 contains 12 residues. Written as DNA, the CDR3 is TGCGCCAGCAGCCAAGAGGGCCGGGCCCAGTACTTC. This encodes CASSQEGRAQYF.

J is TRBJ1-2 and V is TRBV2; D is unclear. Germline loops: CDR1 SNHLY, CDR2 FYNNEI. The CDR3 is 11 residues long. Trimming took 2 bases from V and 8 from J, leaving 6 bases between them. The CDR3 region is CASSEIEGYTF. DNA for the CDR3: TGTGCCAGCAGTGAAATTGAGGGCTACACCTTC.

The chain combines TRBV3-1 with TRBJ1-5; perhaps TRBD1 as D (6 bases). Germline V gives CDR1 LGHDT, CDR2 YNNKEL (reference sequence). Trimming shortened V by 5 bases and J by 5 bases, and 13 bases separated the two germline ends. This CDR3 is 14 amino acids long. The CDR3 loop reads CASSEQGADQPQHF. The DNA of the CDR3 is TGTGCCAGCAGCGAACAGGGAGCGGATCAGCCCCAGCATTTT.

The rearrangement joins TRBV29-1 to TRBJ1-2, with a possible D match to TRBD1 (6 bases). Trimming removed 7 bases at V and 8 bases at J, with 14 bases between. CDR1 and CDR2 (germline): SQVTM, ANQGSEA. CDR3 length: 11 amino acids. In DNA, the CDR3 is TGCAGCGACAGGGACCGGGGGGGCTACACCTTC. Protein: CSDRDRGGYTF.

The chain has TRBV2 and TRBJ2-1, with D uncertain. V was pared by 1 base and J by 9 bases, with 7 bases between. Germline CDR1 and CDR2: SNHLY and FYNNEI. This CDR3 comprises 12 residues. DNA for the CDR3: TGTGCCAGCAGTGAAGGTGTACTTGAGCAGTTCTTC. It yields the protein CASSEGVLEQFF.

J is TRBJ1-1 and V is TRBV29-1; D is unresolved. Trimming removed 6 bases from V and 6 bases from J, with 11 bases in between. Germline V gene data show CDR1 as SQVTM and CDR2 as ANQGSEA. This CDR3 region has 11 residues. In DNA, the CDR3 is TGCAGCGTACCGGCAGGACCTGAAGCTTTCTTT. This translates into CSVPAGPEAFF.

The V and J genes are TRBV29-1 and TRBJ1-1, with TRBD1 as a possible D gene (6 bases). The V end was cut by 5 bases, the J end by 6 bases, with 16 bases between. This CDR3 comprises 13 residues. CDR1 is SQVTM and CDR2 is ANQGSEA in the germline V gene. The CDR3 bases are TGCAGCGTTTCGGACAGCGCCGACCCTGAAGCTTTCTTT. Translated: CSVSDSADPEAFF.

The V gene is TRBV3-1, the J gene TRBJ2-3; D gene uncertain. Germline V lookup: CDR1 LGHDT, CDR2 YNNKEL (reference sequence). Trimming shortened V by 0 bases and J by 1 base, and 2 bases separated the two germline ends. The CDR3 covers 13 residues. CDR3 residues: CASSQDGTDTQYF. The CDR3 DNA follows: TGTGCCAGCAGCCAAGACGGCACAGATACGCAGTATTTT.

The chain employs TRBV25-1 and TRBJ1-2, with TRBD1 identical over 8 bases. The length of the CDR3 is 14 residues. The germline V gene has CDR1 MGHDK and CDR2 SYGVNS. V shed 4 bases, J shed 8 bases, and the junction held 9 bases outside the gene matches. The CDR3, as DNA: TGTGCCAGCAGTGCGACAGGGGCCTTCCGAGGCTACACCTTC. It translates to CASSATGAFRGYTF.

V gene TRBV12-3 or TRBV12-4 combines with J gene TRBJ1-4; the D is unclear. The CDR3 loop spans 12 amino acids. Trimming removed 5 bases from V and 8 bases from J, with 9 bases in between. This chain's CDR3 is CASSPLGEKLFF. In DNA, the CDR3 is TGTGCCAGCAGTCCGCTCGGGGAAAAACTGTTTTTT.

The V call is TRBV25-1, the J call TRBJ1-4, with D hard to call. Trimming left V 4 bases short and J 12 bases short, with 9 bases between. The V gene's germline CDR1 is MGHDK and CDR2 SYGVNS. This CDR3 has 11 residues. The CDR3 DNA reads as TGTGCCAGCAGTGGAGACTCCGAACTGTTTTTT. Translated: CASSGDSELFF.

The rearrangement uses TRBV4-1 and TRBJ1-5; D not certain. This CDR3 contains 16 residues. Trimming shortened V by 1 base and J by 5 bases, and 15 bases separated the two germline ends. Germline lookup yields CDR1 MGHRA and CDR2 YSYEKL. CDR3 residues: CASSQGGLEPYQPQHF. Written as DNA, the CDR3 is TGCGCCAGCAGCCAAGGTGGATTGGAGCCTTATCAGCCCCAGCATTTT.